This T cell receptor (beta chain) derives from a study of blood T cell repertoires in COVID-19. CDR3 length: 15 amino acids. Per germline, CDR1 LGHNA and CDR2 YSLEER. V dropped 2 bases and J dropped 4; count of bases not matched to a gene: 5. TCRdb's copy holds only in-frame clones and misses some; the assay was immunoSEQ multiplex PCR. The sample has around 330,000 clones, about 88% seen once. The sample taken for sequencing was PBMCs or T cells enriched from blood (not recorded which). The chain joins TRBV4-3 to TRBJ2-7, with 10 bases fitting TRBD2. This TCR came from a woman aged 40 to 50 who had recovered from COVID-19. CDR3 bases: TGCGCCAGCAGCCAACAGCGGGGGGGCTTTTACGAGCAGTACTTC. Translating it yields CASSQQRGGFYEQYF.